The 26 T cell receptor beta chains in this list originate from one sample, sequenced in a study of cytomegalovirus exposure and HLA in healthy donors. Researchers ran the PCR with 60 Vbeta and 13 Jbeta primers. Assay used: immunoSEQ multiplex PCR; TCRdb lists only in-frame clones, some missing. Here the sample spans about 160,000 clones, 75% to 90% being singletons. Input material: PBMCs. Receptor source: a young woman in good health and CMV-seronegative.

The chain carries TRBV10-1 and TRBJ2-7; D is unresolved. Germline V lookup: CDR1 WNHNN, CDR2 SYGVQD (reference sequence). V was cut by 2 bases and J by 5 bases, with 10 bases left in between. CDR3 size: 13 residues. The CDR3 region is CASSETVIHEQYF. The CDR3 nucleotides read TGCGCCAGCAGTGAGACAGTAATCCACGAGCAGTACTTC.

This clone came up a few times. The V call is TRBV6-4, the J call TRBJ1-1, with 7 bases lining up with TRBD1. The germline CDR1 and CDR2 sequences are MRHNA and SNTAGT. This CDR3 is built from 14 residues. The J segment lost 8 bases and the V segment lost 3 bases, leaving 9 bases of the junction unmatched. For the CDR3, the DNA is TGTGCCAGCAGTGAGGGGACAGATATGGGCGAAGCTTTCTTT. Protein: CASSEGTDMGEAFF.

J is TRBJ1-1 and V is TRBV27; the match to TRBD1 covers 10 bases. The ends lost 4 bases at V and 5 bases at J; junction bases unmatched: 4. The CDR3 consists of 14 residues. Germline V gene sequence: CDR1 MNHEY, CDR2 SMNVEV (reference sequence). The CDR3 sequence: CASSSRDRGTEAFF. The CDR3 coding sequence is TGTGCCAGCAGTTCCCGGGACAGGGGTACTGAAGCTTTCTTT.

The chain employs TRBV5-1 and TRBJ2-1; a possible D gene is TRBD2 (5 bases). Germline-derived CDR1 and CDR2 are SGHRS and YFSETQ. V lost 3 bases, J lost 8 bases, and 18 bases lay in between. The CDR3 contains 15 residues. The chain's CDR3 is CASSSAVASTDEQFF. The CDR3 nucleotides are TGCGCCAGCAGCTCCGCGGTGGCTAGCACCGATGAGCAGTTCTTC.

The rearrangement links TRBV10-3 to TRBJ2-3; D perhaps matches TRBD2 (5 bases). V lost 8 bases to trimming and J lost 6 bases, with 9 bases between them. The CDR3 contains 11 residues. Germline V gene lookup returns CDR1 ENHRY and CDR2 SYGVKD. The CDR3 DNA is TGTGCCATCGGGGAGCGGGATACGCAGTATTTT. This gives the protein CAIGERDTQYF.

The V and J genes are TRBV15 and TRBJ2-3, with D possibly being TRBD2 (5 bases). Trimming took 0 bases from V and 4 from J, leaving 11 bases between them. The CDR3 has 15 amino acids. CDR1 and CDR2 (germline): LNHNV, YYDKDF (reference sequence). The CDR3 reads CATSREGGGSDTQYF. As DNA, the CDR3 is TGTGCCACCAGCAGAGAAGGTGGAGGATCAGATACGCAGTATTTT.

The CDR3 DNA reads as TGTGCCAGCAGCGTATCTAGCCCCAGTGAGCAGTTCTTC. It encodes CASSVSSPSEQFF. The genes are TRBV9 and TRBJ2-1; D perhaps matches TRBD2 (5 bases). The CDR3 contains 13 residues. Trimming removed 1 base from V and 9 bases from J, with 11 bases in between. Germline CDR1 is SGDLS and CDR2 is YYNGEE.

This clone was observed a few times. Other DNA variants within this sample encode the same CDR3. The chain employs TRBV6-1 and TRBJ2-5, with D possibly being TRBD2 (6 bases). V was shortened by 5 bases and J by 1 base, with 8 bases between the two germline ends. The CDR3 sequence is 13 residues long. Germline V gene data show CDR1 as MNHNS and CDR2 as SASEGT. The CDR3 protein is CASSREAQETQYF. CDR3 DNA sequence: TGTGCCAGCAGTAGGGAGGCCCAAGAGACCCAGTACTTC.

This chain links TRBV5-1 with TRBJ1-5; D remains ambiguous. CDR3 length: 14 amino acids. The V end lost 4 bases, the J end lost 3 bases, and 11 bases lay between the germline ends. The germline V gene has CDR1 SGHRS and CDR2 YFSETQ. The CDR3 reads CASSLNGPNQPQHF. In DNA, the CDR3 is TGCGCCAGCAGCCTTAATGGGCCCAATCAGCCCCAGCATTTT.

This chain links TRBV15 with TRBJ2-7; tentative D call: TRBD1 (5 bases). Per germline, CDR1 LNHNV and CDR2 YYDKDF (reference sequence). The CDR3 is 13 amino acids. Trimming removed 1 base from V and 5 bases from J, with 9 bases in between. The CDR3 coding sequence is TGTGCCACCAGCAGAGCTTCCAGGGACGAGCAGTACTTC. Amino acids: CATSRASRDEQYF.

V and J are TRBV5-1 and TRBJ2-7; 7 nucleotides line up with TRBD1. Germline CDR1 is SGHRS and CDR2 is YFSETQ. The CDR3 totals 13 residues. Unmatched junction bases numbered 5, after V lost 4 bases and J lost 4 bases. The CDR3 sequence: CASSQGQTYEQYF. In nucleotides, the CDR3 is TGCGCCAGCAGCCAGGGACAGACTTACGAGCAGTACTTC.

The V gene is TRBV27, the J gene TRBJ2-1; 9 bases agree with TRBD2. This CDR3 is 14 amino acids long. V shed 3 bases, J shed 6 bases, and the junction held 3 bases outside the gene matches. Germline V gene data show CDR1 as MNHEY and CDR2 as SMNVEV (reference sequence). The CDR3 region has the DNA TGTGCCAGCAGTTTGGGACTAGCCATCAATGAGCAGTTCTTC. Amino acid sequence: CASSLGLAINEQFF.

This sequence joins TRBV2 and TRBJ1-1; the D gene is possibly TRBD1 (5 bases). Germline V gene sequence: CDR1 SNHLY, CDR2 FYNNEI. Trimming removed 7 bases from V and 6 bases from J, with 12 bases in between. This CDR3 region has 12 residues. The CDR3 here is CASTWGGAEAFF. The CDR3 nucleotides read TGTGCCAGCACTTGGGGGGGAGCTGAAGCTTTCTTT.

This clone was counted once. The chain is built from TRBV27 and TRBJ2-5; a weak D match, TRBD1 (6 bases). The J call may be wrong; the DNA end is better matched by TRBJ2-7. Germline V gene lookup returns CDR1 MNHEY and CDR2 SMNVEV (reference sequence). CDR3 length: 14 amino acids. The CDR3 region is CASTALRGPYEQYF. The CDR3 nucleotides are TGTGCCAGCACCGCTCTCAGGGGACCCTACGAGCAGTACTTC.

The chain employs TRBV7-9 and TRBJ2-4; TRBD1 agrees at 7 bases. Trimming cost V 5 bases and J 1 base; bases outside gene matches: 8. The length of the CDR3 is 16 residues. The V gene's germline CDR1 is SEHNR and CDR2 FQNEAQ (reference sequence). CDR3 in amino acids: CASSPTGDGAKNIQYF. CDR3 coding DNA: TGTGCCAGCAGCCCCACAGGGGATGGGGCCAAAAACATTCAGTACTTC.

The CDR3 sequence is CASSPTGTSGRKEQFF. CDR3 DNA sequence: TGTGCCAGCAGCCCAACCGGGACTAGCGGGAGAAAGGAGCAGTTCTTC. This chain links TRBV28 with TRBJ2-1; TRBD2 agrees at 14 bases. The CDR3 length is 16 residues. Germline V gene lookup returns CDR1 MDHEN and CDR2 SYDVKM. V shed 6 bases and J 10 bases; nucleotides not matched to a gene: 11.

The gene calls are TRBV5-1 and TRBJ1-3; maybe TRBD1 (6 bases). The CDR3 sequence is 14 residues long. Germline assignment: CDR1 SGHRS and CDR2 YFSETQ. V was pared by 1 base and J by 4 bases, with 9 bases between. CDR3: CASSLSGDGNTIYF. As DNA, the CDR3 is TGCGCCAGCAGCTTGTCAGGGGACGGAAACACCATATATTTT.

The V and J genes are TRBV19 and TRBJ2-3, with TRBD2 matching over 10 bases. The CDR3 contains 16 residues. V shed 5 bases, J shed 5 bases, and the junction held 10 bases outside the gene matches. Germline V gene data show CDR1 as LNHDA and CDR2 as SQIVND (reference sequence). The CDR3 loop is CASSVTSGKYRDTQYF. The DNA for the CDR3 is TGTGCCAGTAGTGTAACTAGCGGGAAGTATAGAGATACGCAGTATTTT.

This clone was seen more than once but under ten times. The chain employs TRBV6-5 and TRBJ1-1; TRBD1 is a possible D gene (5 bases). Trimming removed 7 bases from V and 3 bases from J, with 9 bases in between. The germline CDR1 and CDR2 sequences are MNHEY and SVGAGI. This CDR3 spans 12 amino acids. The CDR3 DNA is TGTGCCAGCATGGCGGGGCACACTGAAGCTTTCTTT. As protein: CASMAGHTEAFF.

The chain is built from TRBV27 and TRBJ2-6, with D perhaps TRBD1 (5 bases). The CDR3 contains 19 residues. Germline assignment: CDR1 MNHEY and CDR2 SMNVEV (reference sequence). V was clipped by 2 bases and J by 0 bases, with 17 bases between them. The CDR3 DNA is TGTGCCAGCAGTTTAGTGTCCCCAGGGTTCCCCTCTGGGGCCAACGTCCTGACTTTC. Translation: CASSLVSPGFPSGANVLTF.

The chain is built from TRBV27 and TRBJ2-5; unclear D gene. The better agreement between TRBJ2-7 and the DNA end casts doubt on the J call. CDR1 is MNHEY, CDR2 SMNVEV, per germline (reference sequence). The CDR3 contains 13 residues. CDR3 nucleotides: TGTGCCAGCAGTTTTTCTTTCGGGTACGAGCAGTACTTC. This sequence encodes CASSFSFGYEQYF.

Only one count was recorded for this clone. Different DNA sequences within this sample yield the same CDR3. V and J are TRBV6-5 and TRBJ1-1; TRBD1 is a possible D gene (5 bases). CDR1 is MNHEY and CDR2 is SVGAGI in the germline V gene. V shed 6 bases and J shed 1 base, with 9 bases lying between them. The CDR3 covers 13 residues. The CDR3 bases are TGTGCCAGCAGCAGGGATCGGAACACTGAAGCTTTCTTT. Translation: CASSRDRNTEAFF.

This clone showed up just once. The V gene is TRBV6-6, the J gene TRBJ1-2; 11 bases are shared with TRBD1. The V and J ends lost 6 bases and 8 bases, in that order; junction bases with no gene match: 5. The CDR3 length is 13 residues. Germline lookup yields CDR1 MNHNY and CDR2 SVGAGI (reference sequence). The CDR3 sequence is CASSGQGAAGYTF. CDR3 coding DNA: TGTGCCAGCAGCGGACAGGGGGCGGCCGGCTACACCTTC.

J is TRBJ1-1 and V is TRBV7-8; 10 positions match TRBD1. J lost 6 bases, V lost 5 bases, and 9 bases had no gene match. CDR1 SGHVS and CDR2 FQNEAQ come from the germline V gene. The CDR3 spans 15 residues. The CDR3 here is CASSHWDRGRPEAFF. The CDR3 DNA reads as TGTGCCAGCAGCCATTGGGACAGGGGTAGGCCTGAAGCTTTCTTT.

V gene TRBV19 combines with J gene TRBJ2-7; D is perhaps TRBD2 (5 bases). Germline values: CDR1 LNHDA, CDR2 SQIVND (reference sequence). This CDR3 contains 16 residues. Trimming removed 5 bases from V and 1 base from J, with 18 bases in between. The CDR3 sequence: CASSPDLATLSYEQYF. The CDR3 DNA is TGTGCCAGTAGTCCTGACTTAGCGACGTTGTCCTACGAGCAGTACTTC.

The V and J genes are TRBV6-1 and TRBJ2-1, with a possible D match to TRBD2 (6 bases). This CDR3 comprises 15 residues. V lost 8 bases, J lost 2 bases, and 16 bases lay in between. Germline-derived CDR1 and CDR2 are MNHNS and SASEGT. The CDR3 protein is CASWMGGQTYNEQFF. The DNA of the CDR3 is TGTGCCAGCTGGATGGGGGGTCAGACCTACAATGAGCAGTTCTTC.